This TCR beta chain was documented in a study of cytomegalovirus exposure and HLA in healthy donors. Study conclusions and caveats: Within the 120 or so validation repertoires, first-cohort TCR clusters tended to co-occur, according to a later analysis.

The protocol was immunoSEQ multiplex PCR, while the TCRdb copy is restricted to in-frame clones and leaves out a portion. The profile shows 200,000 to 300,000 clones, about 90% of them singletons. As to this clone: The antigen is unknown.

V trimming: 0 bases; J trimming: 7 bases; junction bases outside the gene matches: 4. The germline gives CDR1 SGHNT, CDR2 YYREEE (reference sequence). The CDR3 runs 14 residues. The sequence was obtained from a woman in her twenties or thirties in good health and CMV-seropositive. The chain joins TRBV5-4 to TRBJ2-7, with TRBD2 identical over 10 bases. The sample consisted of PBMCs. Here the CDR3 reads CASSLDTSGKEQYF. As DNA, the CDR3 is TGTGCCAGCAGCTTGGATACTAGCGGGAAAGAGCAGTACTTC.